Included here is one T cell receptor beta chain sequence, with context. Its antigen is not known. The PCR had 60 Vbeta and 13 Jbeta primers. Clones were sequenced by immunoSEQ multiplex PCR, and TCRdb holds only the in-frame ones, with some missing. The data hold over 95,000 clones, with approximately 80% observed a single time. The data belong to a study of cytomegalovirus exposure and HLA in healthy donors. Overall study findings and caveats: The study had only CMV serostatus as immune exposure information.

This CDR3 has 16 residues. Germline V gives CDR1 LNHDA, CDR2 SQIVND (reference sequence). V was clipped by 7 bases and J by 8 bases, with 23 bases between them. V gene TRBV19 combines with J gene TRBJ1-4; a possible D gene is TRBD1 (6 bases). Sequencing was performed on PBMCs. The receptor comes from a man between 40 and 49 years old in good health and CMV-seropositive. The CDR3, as DNA: TGTGCCAGTACCTCTACAGGGCAAGACTTCTACGAAAAACTGTTTTTT. Its protein product is CASTSTGQDFYEKLFF.